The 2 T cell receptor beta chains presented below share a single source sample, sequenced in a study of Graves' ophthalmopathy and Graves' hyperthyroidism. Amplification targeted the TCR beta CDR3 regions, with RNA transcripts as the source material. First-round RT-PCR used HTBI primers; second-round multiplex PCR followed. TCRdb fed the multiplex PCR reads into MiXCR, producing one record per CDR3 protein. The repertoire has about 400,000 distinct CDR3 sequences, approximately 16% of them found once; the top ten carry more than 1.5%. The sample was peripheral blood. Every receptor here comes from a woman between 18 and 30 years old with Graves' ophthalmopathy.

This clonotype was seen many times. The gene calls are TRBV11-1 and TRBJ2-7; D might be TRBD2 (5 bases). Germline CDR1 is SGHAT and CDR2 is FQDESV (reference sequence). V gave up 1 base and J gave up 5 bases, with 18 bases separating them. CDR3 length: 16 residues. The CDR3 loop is CASSLVVRGPSDEQYF. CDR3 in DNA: TGTGCCAGCAGCTTAGTGGTTCGCGGGCCTTCAGACGAGCAGTACTTC.

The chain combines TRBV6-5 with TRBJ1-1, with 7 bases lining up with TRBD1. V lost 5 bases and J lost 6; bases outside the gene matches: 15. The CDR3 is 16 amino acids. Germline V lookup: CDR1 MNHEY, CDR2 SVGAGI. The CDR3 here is CASSHPGRTGAPEAFF. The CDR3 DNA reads TGTGCCAGCAGTCACCCTGGACGAACAGGGGCCCCTGAAGCTTTCTTT.